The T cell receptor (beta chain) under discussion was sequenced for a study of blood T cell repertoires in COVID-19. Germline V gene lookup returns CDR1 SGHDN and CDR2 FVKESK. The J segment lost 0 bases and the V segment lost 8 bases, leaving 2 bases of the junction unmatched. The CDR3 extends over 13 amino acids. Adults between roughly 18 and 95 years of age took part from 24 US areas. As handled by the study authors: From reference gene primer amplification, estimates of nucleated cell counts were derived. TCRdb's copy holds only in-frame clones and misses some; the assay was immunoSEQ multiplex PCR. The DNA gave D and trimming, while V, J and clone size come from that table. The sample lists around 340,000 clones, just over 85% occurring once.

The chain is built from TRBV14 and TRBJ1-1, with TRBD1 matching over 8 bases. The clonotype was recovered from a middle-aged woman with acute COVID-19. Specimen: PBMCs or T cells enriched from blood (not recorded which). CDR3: CASRTGLNTEAFF. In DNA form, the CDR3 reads TGTGCCAGCCGGACAGGGTTGAACACTGAAGCTTTCTTT.